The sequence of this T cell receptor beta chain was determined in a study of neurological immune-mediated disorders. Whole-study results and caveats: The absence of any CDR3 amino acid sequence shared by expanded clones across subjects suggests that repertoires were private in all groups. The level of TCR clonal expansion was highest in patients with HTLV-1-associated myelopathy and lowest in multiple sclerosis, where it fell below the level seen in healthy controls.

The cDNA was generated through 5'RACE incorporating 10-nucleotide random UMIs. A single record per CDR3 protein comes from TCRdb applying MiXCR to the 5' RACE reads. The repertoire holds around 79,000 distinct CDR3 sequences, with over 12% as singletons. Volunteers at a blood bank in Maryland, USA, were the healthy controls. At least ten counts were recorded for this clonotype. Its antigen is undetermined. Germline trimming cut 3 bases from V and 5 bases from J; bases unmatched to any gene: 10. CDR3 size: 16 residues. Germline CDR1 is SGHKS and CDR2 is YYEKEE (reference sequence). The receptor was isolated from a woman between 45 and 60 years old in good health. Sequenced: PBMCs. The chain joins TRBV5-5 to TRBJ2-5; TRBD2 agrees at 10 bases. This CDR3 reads CASSSLAGESYETQYF. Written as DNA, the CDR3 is TGTGCCAGCAGCTCTCTAGCGGGAGAGAGCTATGAGACCCAGTACTTC.